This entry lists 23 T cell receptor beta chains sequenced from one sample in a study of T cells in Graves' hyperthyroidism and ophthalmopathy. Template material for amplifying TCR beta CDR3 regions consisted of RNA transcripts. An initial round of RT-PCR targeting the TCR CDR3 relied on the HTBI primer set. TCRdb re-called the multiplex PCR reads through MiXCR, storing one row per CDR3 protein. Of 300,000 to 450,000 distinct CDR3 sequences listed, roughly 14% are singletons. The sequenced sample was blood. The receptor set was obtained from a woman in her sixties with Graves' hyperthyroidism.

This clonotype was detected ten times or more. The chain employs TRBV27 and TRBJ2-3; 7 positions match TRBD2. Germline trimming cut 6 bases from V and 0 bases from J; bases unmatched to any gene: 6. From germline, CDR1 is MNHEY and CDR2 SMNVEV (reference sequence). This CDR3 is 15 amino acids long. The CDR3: CASSLAEGSTDTQYF. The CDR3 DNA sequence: TGTGCCAGCAGCCTAGCGGAAGGGAGCACAGATACGCAGTATTTT.

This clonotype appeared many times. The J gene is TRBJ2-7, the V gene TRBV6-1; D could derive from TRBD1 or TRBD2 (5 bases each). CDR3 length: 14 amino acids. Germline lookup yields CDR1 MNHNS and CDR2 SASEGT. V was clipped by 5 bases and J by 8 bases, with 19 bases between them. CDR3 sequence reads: CASSTPRARGQQYF. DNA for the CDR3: TGTGCCAGCAGTACCCCCCGCGCTCGGGGCCAGCAGTACTTC.

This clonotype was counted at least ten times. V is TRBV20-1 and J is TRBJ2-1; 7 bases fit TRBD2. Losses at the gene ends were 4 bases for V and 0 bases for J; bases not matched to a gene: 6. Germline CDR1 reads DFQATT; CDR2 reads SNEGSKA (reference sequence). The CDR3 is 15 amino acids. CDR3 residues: CSATTRTSSYNEQFF. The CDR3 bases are TGCAGTGCTACCACCCGGACTAGCTCCTACAATGAGCAGTTCTTC.

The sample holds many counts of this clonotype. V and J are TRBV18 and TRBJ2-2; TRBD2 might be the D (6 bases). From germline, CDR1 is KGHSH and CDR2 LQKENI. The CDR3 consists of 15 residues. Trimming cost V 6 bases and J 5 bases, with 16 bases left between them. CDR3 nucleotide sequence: TGTGCCAGCTCTCCCCCAGGGAGGTGGACCGGGGAGCTGTTTTTT. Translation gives CASSPPGRWTGELFF.

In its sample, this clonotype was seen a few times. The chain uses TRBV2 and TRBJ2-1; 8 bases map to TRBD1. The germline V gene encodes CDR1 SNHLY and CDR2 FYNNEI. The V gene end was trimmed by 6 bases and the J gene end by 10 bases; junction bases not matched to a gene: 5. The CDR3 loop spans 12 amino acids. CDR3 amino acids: CASRERQGEQFF. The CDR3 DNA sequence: TGTGCCAGCAGGGAACGACAGGGGGAGCAGTTCTTC.

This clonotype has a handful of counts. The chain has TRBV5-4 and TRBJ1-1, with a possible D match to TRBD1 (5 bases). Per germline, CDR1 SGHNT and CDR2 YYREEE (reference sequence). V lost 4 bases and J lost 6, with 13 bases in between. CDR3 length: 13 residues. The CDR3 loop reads CASSKDSGAEAFF. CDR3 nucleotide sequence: TGTGCCAGCAGCAAAGACAGCGGCGCTGAAGCTTTCTTT.

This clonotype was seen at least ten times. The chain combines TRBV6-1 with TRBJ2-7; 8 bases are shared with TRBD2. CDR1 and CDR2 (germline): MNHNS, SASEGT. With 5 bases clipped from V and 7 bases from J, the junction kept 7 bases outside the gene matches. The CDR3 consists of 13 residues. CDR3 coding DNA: TGTGCCAGCAGTAAACTAGCGGCTGGGGAGCAGTACTTC. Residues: CASSKLAAGEQYF.

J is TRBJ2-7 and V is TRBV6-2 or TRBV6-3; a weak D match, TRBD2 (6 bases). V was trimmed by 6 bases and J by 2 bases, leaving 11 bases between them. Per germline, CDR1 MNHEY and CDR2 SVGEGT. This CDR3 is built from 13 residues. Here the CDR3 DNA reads TGTGCCAGCAGACGGGACTGGACCTACGAGCAGTACTTC. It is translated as CASRRDWTYEQYF.

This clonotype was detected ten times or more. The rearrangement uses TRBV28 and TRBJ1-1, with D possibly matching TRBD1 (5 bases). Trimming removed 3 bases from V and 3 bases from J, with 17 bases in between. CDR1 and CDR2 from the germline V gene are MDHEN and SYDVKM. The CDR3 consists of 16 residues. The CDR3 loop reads CASSFGTGRWDTEAFF. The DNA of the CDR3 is TGTGCCAGCAGTTTTGGGACGGGCCGTTGGGACACTGAAGCTTTCTTT.

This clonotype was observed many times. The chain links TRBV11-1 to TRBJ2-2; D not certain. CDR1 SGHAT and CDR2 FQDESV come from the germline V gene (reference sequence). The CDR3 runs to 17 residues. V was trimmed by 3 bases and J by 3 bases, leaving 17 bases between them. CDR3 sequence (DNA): TGTGCCAGCAGCTTTCGGATCCGAGACACCTACACCGGGGAGCTGTTTTTT. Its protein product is CASSFRIRDTYTGELFF. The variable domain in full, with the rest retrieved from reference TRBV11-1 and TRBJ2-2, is EAEVAQSPRYKITEKSQAVAFWCDPISGHATLYWYRQILGQGPELLVQFQDESVVDDSQLPKDRFSAERLKGVDSTLKIQPAELGDSAMYLCASSFRIRDTYTGELFFGEGSRLTVL.

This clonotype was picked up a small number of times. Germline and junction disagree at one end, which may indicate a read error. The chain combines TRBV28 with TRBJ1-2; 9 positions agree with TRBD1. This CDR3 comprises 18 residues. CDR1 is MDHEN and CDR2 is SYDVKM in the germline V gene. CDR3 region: CASSFTRDRVFGNYGYAF. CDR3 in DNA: TGTGCCAGCAGTTTTACCCGGGACAGGGTTTTTGGCAACTATGGCTACGCCTTC.

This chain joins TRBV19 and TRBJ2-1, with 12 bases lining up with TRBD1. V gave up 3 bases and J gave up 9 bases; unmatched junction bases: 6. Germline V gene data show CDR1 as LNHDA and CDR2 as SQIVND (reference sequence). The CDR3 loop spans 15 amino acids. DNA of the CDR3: TGTGCCAGTAGTATCTGGGACAGGGGGCTGAGTGAGCAGTTCTTC. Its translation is CASSIWDRGLSEQFF.

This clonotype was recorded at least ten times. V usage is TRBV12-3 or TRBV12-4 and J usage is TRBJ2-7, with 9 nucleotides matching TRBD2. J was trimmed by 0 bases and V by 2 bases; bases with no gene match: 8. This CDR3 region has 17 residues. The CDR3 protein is CASSLKGTSRSSYEQYF. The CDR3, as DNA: TGTGCCAGCAGTTTAAAGGGGACTAGCCGTTCCTCCTACGAGCAGTACTTC.

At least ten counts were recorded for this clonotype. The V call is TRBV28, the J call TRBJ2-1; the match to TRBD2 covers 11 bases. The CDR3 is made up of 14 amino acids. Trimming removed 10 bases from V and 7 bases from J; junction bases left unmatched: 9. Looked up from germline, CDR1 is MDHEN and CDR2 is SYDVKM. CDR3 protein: CAILTSGRGNEQFF. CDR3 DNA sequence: TGTGCCATCCTAACTAGCGGGAGAGGGAATGAGCAGTTCTTC.

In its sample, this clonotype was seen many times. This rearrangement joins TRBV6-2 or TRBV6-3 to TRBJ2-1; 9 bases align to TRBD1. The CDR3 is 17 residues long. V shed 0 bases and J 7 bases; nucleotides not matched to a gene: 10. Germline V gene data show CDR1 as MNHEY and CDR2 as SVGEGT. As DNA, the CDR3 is TGTGCCAGCAGTTACTCGATCGGGGACAGGGTGGGGAATGAGCAGTTCTTC. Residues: CASSYSIGDRVGNEQFF.

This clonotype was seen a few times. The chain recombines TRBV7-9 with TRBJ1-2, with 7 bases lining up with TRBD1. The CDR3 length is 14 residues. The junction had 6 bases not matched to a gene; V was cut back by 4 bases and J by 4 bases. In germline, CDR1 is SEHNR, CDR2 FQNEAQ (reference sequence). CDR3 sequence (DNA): TGTGCCAGCAGCTCTCGGACAGGTGCCTATGGCTACACCTTC. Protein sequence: CASSSRTGAYGYTF.

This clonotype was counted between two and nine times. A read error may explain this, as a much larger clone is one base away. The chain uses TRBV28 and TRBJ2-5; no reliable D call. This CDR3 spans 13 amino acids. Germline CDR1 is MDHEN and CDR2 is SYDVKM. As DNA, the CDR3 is TGTGCCAGCAGTTTGGCGGCTCAAGAGGCCCAGTACTTC. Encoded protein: CASSLAAQEAQYF.

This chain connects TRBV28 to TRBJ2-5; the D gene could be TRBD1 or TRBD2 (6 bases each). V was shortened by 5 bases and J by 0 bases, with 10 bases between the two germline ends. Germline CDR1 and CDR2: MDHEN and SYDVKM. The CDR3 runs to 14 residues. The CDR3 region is CASSMGGHQETQYF. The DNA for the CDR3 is TGTGCCAGCAGTATGGGGGGCCACCAAGAGACCCAGTACTTC.

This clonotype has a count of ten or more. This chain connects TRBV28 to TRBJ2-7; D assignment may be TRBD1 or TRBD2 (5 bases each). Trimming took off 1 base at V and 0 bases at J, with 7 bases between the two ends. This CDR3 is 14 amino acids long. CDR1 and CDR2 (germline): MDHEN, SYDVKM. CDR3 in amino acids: CASSLYGTSYEQYF. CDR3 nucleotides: TGTGCCAGCAGTTTATATGGGACCTCCTACGAGCAGTACTTC.

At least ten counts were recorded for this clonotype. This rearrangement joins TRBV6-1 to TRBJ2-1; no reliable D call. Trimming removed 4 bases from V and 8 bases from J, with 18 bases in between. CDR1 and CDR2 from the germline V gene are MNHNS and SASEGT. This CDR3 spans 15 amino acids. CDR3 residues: CASSGPDPSPHEQFF. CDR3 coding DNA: TGTGCCAGCAGTGGTCCGGACCCGTCGCCCCATGAGCAGTTCTTC.

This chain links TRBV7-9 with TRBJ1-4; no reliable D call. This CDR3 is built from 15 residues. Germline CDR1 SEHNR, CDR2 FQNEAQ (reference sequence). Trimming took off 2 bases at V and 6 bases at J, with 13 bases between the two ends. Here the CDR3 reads CASSLYGELDEKLFF. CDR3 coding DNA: TGTGCCAGCAGCTTATACGGGGAGCTCGATGAAAAACTGTTTTTT.

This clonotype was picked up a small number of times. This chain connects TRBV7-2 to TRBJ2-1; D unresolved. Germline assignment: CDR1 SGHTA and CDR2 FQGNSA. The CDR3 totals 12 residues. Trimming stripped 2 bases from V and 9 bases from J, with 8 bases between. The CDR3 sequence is CASSLFVGEQFF. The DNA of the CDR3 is TGTGCCAGCAGCTTATTTGTGGGTGAGCAGTTCTTC.

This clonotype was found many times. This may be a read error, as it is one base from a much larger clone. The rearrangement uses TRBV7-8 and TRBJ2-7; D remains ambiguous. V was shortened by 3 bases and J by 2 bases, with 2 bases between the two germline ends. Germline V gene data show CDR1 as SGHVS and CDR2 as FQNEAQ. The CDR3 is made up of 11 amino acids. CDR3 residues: CASSFPYEQYF. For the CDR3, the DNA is TGTGCCAGCAGCTTCCCCTACGAGCAGTACTTC.